Each of the 27 T cell receptor beta chains below was sequenced from the same sample in a study of cytomegalovirus exposure and HLA in healthy donors. The table came from immunoSEQ multiplex PCR; TCRdb's copy has only in-frame clones and leaves some out. The data contain almost 65,000 clones, roughly 90% of them singletons. The specimen sequenced was PBMCs. All receptors derive from a woman between 18 and 30 years old in good health and CMV-seronegative.

V gene TRBV4-3 combines with J gene TRBJ2-3; no reliable D call. V was cut by 0 bases and J by 5 bases, with 12 bases left in between. Germline-derived CDR1 and CDR2 are LGHNA and YSLEER. The CDR3 has 15 residues. The CDR3 sequence is CASSQERNSGDTQYF. As DNA, the CDR3 is TGCGCCAGCAGCCAAGAGCGCAACTCAGGAGATACGCAGTATTTT.

The CDR3 nucleotides read TGCGCCAGCAGCTTAGGCGGGGTAAACAATGAGCAGTTCTTC. It specifies CASSLGGVNNEQFF. The J gene is TRBJ2-1, the V gene TRBV5-1; D might be TRBD2 (6 bases). CDR1 is SGHRS, CDR2 YFSETQ, per germline. V gave up 2 bases and J gave up 5 bases, with 11 bases separating them. The CDR3 contains 14 residues.

The chain has TRBV6-1 and TRBJ1-2; D gene unclear. The germline V gene has CDR1 MNHNS and CDR2 SASEGT. The ends were cut back, 6 bases at V and 8 bases at J, with 16 bases in the middle. The CDR3 totals 13 residues. This CDR3 reads CASSSESGGGYTF. CDR3 bases: TGTGCCAGCAGCAGTGAATCGGGTGGGGGCTACACCTTC.

This chain uses TRBV30 with TRBJ2-7; D might be TRBD1 (6 bases). CDR3 size: 11 residues. The V end lost 6 bases, the J end lost 3 bases, and 9 bases lay between the germline ends. Germline V CDR1 and CDR2: GTSNPN, SVGIG (reference sequence). The CDR3 loop reads CACAGVYEQYF. CDR3 bases: TGTGCCTGTGCAGGGGTCTACGAGCAGTACTTC.

V usage is TRBV19 and J usage is TRBJ2-1; TRBD1 might be the D (5 bases). V was trimmed by 1 base and J by 2 bases, leaving 12 bases between them. This CDR3 region has 16 residues. Germline V gene sequence: CDR1 LNHDA, CDR2 SQIVND (reference sequence). The CDR3 DNA reads TGTGCCAGTAGTATAGGTCAGGGTAGGGCCTACAATGAGCAGTTCTTC. Amino acid sequence: CASSIGQGRAYNEQFF.

V and J are TRBV11-2 and TRBJ1-4; TRBD1 agrees at 7 bases. V lost 0 bases to trimming and J lost 5 bases; unmatched junction nucleotides: 0. This CDR3 has 14 residues. The germline gives CDR1 SGHAT, CDR2 FQNNGV. CDR3 sequence reads: CASSLDRGNEKLFF. The CDR3 DNA sequence: TGTGCCAGCAGCTTAGACAGGGGGAATGAAAAACTGTTTTTT.

The chain has TRBV4-1 and TRBJ2-3; a possible D gene is TRBD2 (5 bases). Germline V gene data show CDR1 as MGHRA and CDR2 as YSYEKL. V was cut by 0 bases and J by 5 bases, with 18 bases left in between. The CDR3 is made up of 17 amino acids. The CDR3 reads CASSQDPPTGIKDTQYF. CDR3 sequence (DNA): TGCGCCAGCAGCCAAGATCCTCCGACGGGAATTAAAGATACGCAGTATTTT.

V gene TRBV13 combines with J gene TRBJ2-4; maybe TRBD1 (6 bases). The CDR3 length is 14 residues. Trimming took off 6 bases at V and 1 base at J, with 10 bases between the two ends. Germline CDR1 PRHDT, CDR2 FYEKMQ (reference sequence). The DNA of the CDR3 is TGTGCCAGCAGGACTCAGGGGGCCAAAAACATTCAGTACTTC. Encoded protein: CASRTQGAKNIQYF.

The gene calls are TRBV7-2 and TRBJ2-7; D not resolved. The CDR3 has 13 amino acids. Germline assignment: CDR1 SGHTA and CDR2 FQGNSA. With 1 base removed from V and 2 bases from J, the gap between germline ends came to 6 bases. In DNA form, the CDR3 reads TGTGCCAGCAGCTTAGTCACAGCCTACGAGCAGTACTTC. Translating gives CASSLVTAYEQYF.

The J gene is TRBJ2-1, the V gene TRBV10-3; 12 bases map to TRBD2. Germline V lookup: CDR1 ENHRY, CDR2 SYGVKD. The CDR3 totals 16 residues. Trimming at V came to 3 bases and at J to 1 base, leaving 1 base not matched to a gene. The CDR3 DNA sequence: TGTGCCATCAGTGACCTAGCGGGAGGGTCCTACAATGAGCAGTTCTTC. This codes for CAISDLAGGSYNEQFF.

The rearrangement uses TRBV7-3 and TRBJ1-1, with 9 bases matching TRBD1. V was clipped by 6 bases and J by 6 bases; unmatched bases: 5. The length of the CDR3 is 13 residues. CDR1 and CDR2 (germline): SGHTA, FQGTGA. CDR3 sequence: CASSLRDRAEAFF. The CDR3 nucleotides read TGTGCCAGCAGTCTCCGGGACAGGGCTGAAGCTTTCTTT.

This clone has only one observation. The CDR3 sequence: CASSVGTANNYGYTF. DNA of the CDR3: TGTGCCAGCAGCGTAGGAACAGCAAATAACTATGGCTACACCTTC. The chain links TRBV9 to TRBJ1-2; no clear D. Germline loops: CDR1 SGDLS, CDR2 YYNGEE. With 0 bases removed from V and 1 base from J, the gap between germline ends came to 10 bases. The CDR3 length is 15 residues.

V usage is TRBV6-1 and J usage is TRBJ2-7; 10 positions match TRBD1. Germline lookup yields CDR1 MNHNS and CDR2 SASEGT. This CDR3 is built from 14 residues. V lost 4 bases, J lost 7 bases, and 7 bases stayed unmatched. In DNA form, the CDR3 reads TGTGCCAGCAGTGCGTGGGACAGGGGAGTTGAGCAGTACTTC. It yields the protein CASSAWDRGVEQYF.

This clone was counted a single time. The CDR3 sequence is CASSIGLAGYEQFF. For the CDR3, the DNA is TGTGCCAGTAGTATAGGACTAGCGGGCTATGAGCAGTTCTTC. V gene TRBV19 combines with J gene TRBJ2-1, with 10 positions matching TRBD2. The germline V gene encodes CDR1 LNHDA and CDR2 SQIVND (reference sequence). V lost 1 base, J lost 8 bases, and 2 bases stayed unmatched. The length of the CDR3 is 14 residues.

The J gene is TRBJ2-1, the V gene TRBV7-6, with 12 bases identical to TRBD2. Germline V gene sequence: CDR1 SGHVS, CDR2 FNYEAQ. This CDR3 spans 15 amino acids. J was trimmed by 9 bases and V by 6 bases; bases with no gene match: 9. DNA for the CDR3: TGTGCCAGCAGTCCTAGCGGGGGGGCCCCTGGTGAGCAGTTCTTC. Protein sequence: CASSPSGGAPGEQFF.

The chain has TRBV28 and TRBJ2-7; TRBD2 agrees at 9 bases. Germline trimming cut 7 bases from V and 4 bases from J; bases unmatched to any gene: 11. The germline gives CDR1 MDHEN, CDR2 SYDVKM. This CDR3 contains 15 residues. The chain's CDR3 is CASISLAGGGYEQYF. In nucleotides, the CDR3 is TGTGCCAGCATTAGTCTCGCGGGAGGGGGATACGAGCAGTACTTC. Using reference TRBV28 and TRBJ2-7 for the parts outside the CDR3, the full variable domain is DVKVTQSSRYLVKRTGEKVFLECVQDMDHENMFWYRQDPGLGLRLIYFSYDVKMKEKGDIPEGYSVSREKKERFSLILESASTNQTSMYLCASISLAGGGYEQYFGPGTRLTVT.

In regard to this clone: This same CDR3 is encoded by further DNA sequences in the sample. The CDR3 reads CAWSVGGDQPQHF. The CDR3 DNA is TGTGCCTGGAGTGTCGGGGGGGATCAGCCCCAGCATTTT. The chain recombines TRBV30 with TRBJ1-5; maybe TRBD1 (5 bases). V was shortened by 0 bases and J by 5 bases, with 8 bases between the two germline ends. The CDR3 is 13 amino acids. Germline-derived CDR1 and CDR2 are GTSNPN and SVGIG (reference sequence).

The chain combines TRBV5-1 with TRBJ2-7; 8 bases align to TRBD1. V shed 4 bases, J shed 3 bases, and the junction held 6 bases outside the gene matches. Germline loops: CDR1 SGHRS, CDR2 YFSETQ. CDR3 size: 14 residues. This CDR3 is CASSLGTGGYEQYF. In DNA, the CDR3 is TGCGCCAGCAGCCTCGGGACAGGCGGCTACGAGCAGTACTTC.

This sequence joins TRBV4-1 and TRBJ2-1; 12 nucleotides line up with TRBD2. The V segment lost 1 base and the J segment 7 bases; nucleotides outside the gene matches: 5. From germline, CDR1 is MGHRA and CDR2 YSYEKL. This CDR3 has 16 residues. Here the CDR3 DNA reads TGCGCCAGCAGCCAAGGACTAGCGGGAGTGAGTAATGAGCAGTTCTTC. Translation: CASSQGLAGVSNEQFF.

The CDR3 DNA follows: TGTGCCAGCAGCTTAGTCTCTAGGACAGGGATCTATGGCTACACCTTC. Its translation: CASSLVSRTGIYGYTF. The chain employs TRBV7-2 and TRBJ1-2; 8 bases are a match to TRBD1. There are 16 residues in the CDR3. J was trimmed by 4 bases and V by 1 base; bases with no gene match: 8. Germline CDR1 and CDR2: SGHTA and FQGNSA.

This clone occurred once. The rearrangement uses TRBV5-6 and TRBJ1-4, with TRBD1 identical over 9 bases. This CDR3 has 15 residues. The germline V gene encodes CDR1 SGHDT and CDR2 YYEEEE. The junction had 5 bases not matched to a gene; V was cut back by 3 bases and J by 5 bases. The CDR3 protein is CASSSQTGGNEKLFF. The CDR3 nucleotides are TGTGCCAGCAGCTCCCAGACAGGGGGAAATGAAAAACTGTTTTTT.

CDR3 in amino acids: CASGQVYNYGYTF. The CDR3 DNA is TGTGCCAGCGGACAGGTTTATAACTATGGCTACACCTTC. The chain carries TRBV11-2 and TRBJ1-2; 7 bases are shared with TRBD1. The CDR3 runs to 13 residues. Per the germline V gene, CDR1 is SGHAT and CDR2 is FQNNGV. Trimming took 8 bases from V and 1 from J; bases not matched to a gene: 4.

The rearrangement joins TRBV10-2 to TRBJ2-2; tentatively, D is TRBD2 (6 bases). The CDR3 length is 13 residues. V lost 8 bases, J lost 5 bases, and 12 bases lay in between. CDR1 is WSHSY and CDR2 is SAAADI in the germline V gene. The CDR3: CASQLARTGELFF. The CDR3 coding sequence is TGCGCCAGCCAACTAGCTAGGACCGGGGAGCTGTTTTTT.

This chain joins TRBV19 and TRBJ2-7, with D perhaps TRBD2 (6 bases). V lost 3 bases and J lost 2, with 14 bases in between. This CDR3 has 15 amino acids. CDR1 and CDR2 (germline): LNHDA, SQIVND (reference sequence). The CDR3 spells CASSILAGRPYEQYF. CDR3 DNA sequence: TGTGCCAGTAGTATTTTGGCGGGACGGCCCTACGAGCAGTACTTC.

Worth noting for this clone: At one end the junction does not follow the germline gene, possibly because of a read error. The rearrangement joins TRBV15 to TRBJ2-3; D may be TRBD2 (7 bases). Per the germline V gene, CDR1 is LNHNV and CDR2 is YYDKDF (reference sequence). The CDR3 sequence is 12 residues long. The CDR3 sequence: CGEGGGVDTQYF. CDR3 sequence (DNA): TGCGGGGAGGGGGGAGGTGTTGATACGCAGTATTTT.

The rearrangement uses TRBV6-4 and TRBJ2-1; 9 bases agree with TRBD2. The germline CDR1 and CDR2 sequences are MRHNA and SNTAGT. This CDR3 comprises 14 residues. The V segment lost 2 bases and the J segment 9 bases; nucleotides outside the gene matches: 5. The CDR3 region has the DNA TGTGCCAGCAGTGACGGTAGCGGGAGTTCTGAGCAGTTCTTC. Its protein product is CASSDGSGSSEQFF.

The chain has TRBV5-1 and TRBJ2-7; 11 bases fit TRBD1. The CDR3 contains 15 residues. Germline assignment: CDR1 SGHRS and CDR2 YFSETQ. The V and J ends lost 0 bases and 3 bases, in that order; junction bases with no gene match: 2. DNA for the CDR3: TGCGCCAGCAGCTTGGACGGGACAGGGGGCTACGAGCAGTACTTC. Amino acid sequence: CASSLDGTGGYEQYF.